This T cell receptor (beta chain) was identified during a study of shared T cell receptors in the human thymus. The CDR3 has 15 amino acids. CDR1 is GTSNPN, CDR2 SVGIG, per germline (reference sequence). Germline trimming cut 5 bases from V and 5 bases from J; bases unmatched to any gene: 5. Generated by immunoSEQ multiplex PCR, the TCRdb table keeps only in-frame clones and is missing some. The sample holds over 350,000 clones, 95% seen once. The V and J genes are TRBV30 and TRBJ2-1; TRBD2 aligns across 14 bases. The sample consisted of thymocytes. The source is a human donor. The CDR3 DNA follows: TGTGCCTGGGGGACTAGCGGGAGTCCCCACAATGAGCAGTTCTTC. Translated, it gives CAWGTSGSPHNEQFF.